Described below is a single TCR beta chain sequence and its context. This clonotype was seen many times. Which antigen it targets is not known. No much larger clone exists at a distance of one base, and base qualities are not known. The CDR3 has 16 amino acids, counting the end cysteine and phenylalanine. CDR3 DNA is the only sequence kept; it has 48 bases, read in frame from the first base. The junction shows trimming of 1 base on V and 4 bases on J, and the gene matches do not reach 7 bases of it. For CDR1 and CDR2, the germline V gene lists SNHLY and FYNNEI. The sample comes from a study of identical twins (dated by TCRdb to 2016 to 2017). A note on the overall study: TCR alpha and beta repertoires from monozygotic twins, unrelated adults of various ages and cord blood were deep-sequenced to test whether fetal clonotypes persist. To rule out contamination, the twin experiments were replicated at different times with different library preparation protocols.

Only healthy Caucasian donors were included. The twin cohort comprised three pairs of female monozygotic twins, all aged roughly 18 to 30 years. Miltenyi CD45RO+ enrichment and human naive T-cell isolation kits were used to isolate memory (CD45RO+) and naive T cells from PBMC. General study outcomes and caveats: Abundant cord blood beta clonotypes carried fewer insertions; young adult naive repertoires showed a weaker similar trend, while memory repertoires showed none. Recombination models systematically underestimated out-of-frame TCR alpha sharing in monozygotic twins but agreed with sharing between unrelated individuals. Invariant T cells such as MAIT and iNKT could partly confound zero-insertion analyses, though diverse VJ usage argued against this for most clonotypes. Because the same donors could not be followed over many years, the conclusions relied on cross-sectional statistical analysis. Excess twin sharing in beta out-of-frame sequences was weaker because fewer shared sequences lowered the signal-to-noise ratio. Compared with coincidental sharing between unrelated individuals, out-of-frame TCR alpha sequences shared between twins had an excess of sequences with low generation probability.

The protocol used for the library was 5' RACE. TCRdb records Illumina HiSeq 2000 as the sequencer. A universal primer binding site was added through template switching, and the final cDNA carried a unique molecular identifier so that TCR cDNA molecules could be counted accurately. Specific primers in the conserved constant-segment region were used to synthesize first-strand cDNA for the TCR alpha and beta chains. To control for contamination, every cDNA library was double barcoded, receiving both a SMART-Mk sample barcode and Illumina barcodes. TruSeq adapter sequences, together with Illumina sample barcodes, were added in two successive PCR steps. Sequencing of the TCR alpha and beta cDNA libraries was done on the Illumina HiSeq platform using custom primers. In the authors' own workflow: MiGEC was used to process raw reads and extract unique molecular identifiers, and MiXCR was used to find CDR3 positions. For each individual, recombination models were inferred using an EM algorithm with the repgenHMM and IGoR tools. Shared clonotypes were analyzed with the tcR package in R, and sharing was normalized by the product of cloneset sizes. To study raw recombination without the effects of thymic and clonal selection, out-of-frame nonproductive sequences were analyzed. TCRdb passed the public sequencing reads through fastp at Q25 and MiXCR, retaining productive beta sequences. Here each entry gathers all rows of one CDR3 protein and keeps the most common genes and DNA. For this entry, the V and J calls and clone size follow TCRdb and not the study's own pipeline. The sample table lists nearly 250,000 distinct CDR3 sequences, roughly 7% of them with a count of one. The ten most abundant clones make up roughly 3.6% of the sample.

These data are also associated with another study on yellow fever vaccine responses in identical twins. Per that second paper: According to the authors, the vaccine-induced T cell response in identical twins seemed to be partly convergent and partly specific to each individual. In identical twins, the study followed T cell clones that responded to the vaccine with precision.

Sequencing used memory (CD45RO+) T cells sorted from blood. The cell subset or site label, read with the paper, signifies: CD45RO+ enriched T cells. The chain couples TRBV2 to TRBJ2-1; 7 of the junction bases match TRBD2. This TCR derives from a woman between 18 and 29 years old in good health. The DNA reads as follows: TGTGCCAGCAGTGAAGTACGACTAGCAGTTTACAATGAGCAGTTCTTC. This codes for CASSEVRLAVYNEQFF.